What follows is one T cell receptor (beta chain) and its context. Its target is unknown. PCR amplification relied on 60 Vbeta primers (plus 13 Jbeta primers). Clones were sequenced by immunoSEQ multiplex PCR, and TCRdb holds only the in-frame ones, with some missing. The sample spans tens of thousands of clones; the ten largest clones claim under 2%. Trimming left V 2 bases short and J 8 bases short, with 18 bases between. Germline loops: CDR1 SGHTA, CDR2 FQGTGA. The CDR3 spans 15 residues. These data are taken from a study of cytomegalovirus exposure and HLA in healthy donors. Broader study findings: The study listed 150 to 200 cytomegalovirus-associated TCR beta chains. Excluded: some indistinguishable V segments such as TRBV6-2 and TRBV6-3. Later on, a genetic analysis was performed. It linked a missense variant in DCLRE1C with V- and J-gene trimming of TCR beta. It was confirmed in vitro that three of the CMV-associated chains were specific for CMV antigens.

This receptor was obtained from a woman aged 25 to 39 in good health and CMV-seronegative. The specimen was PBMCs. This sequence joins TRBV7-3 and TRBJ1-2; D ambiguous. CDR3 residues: CASSLSPGTMAGYTF. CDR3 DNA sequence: TGTGCCAGCAGCTTATCACCAGGAACGATGGCGGGCTACACCTTC.